The T cell receptor (beta chain) described here comes from a study of a mutant IDH1 vaccine in newly diagnosed glioma. Study in general: Patients under treatment included around 60% males and roughly 40% females and had a mean age of around 37 years. Patients were pretreated with radiotherapy, temozolomide, or both, mostly both.

The germline CDR1 and CDR2 sequences are MNHNS and SASEGT. This CDR3 region has 13 residues. V shed 5 bases and J shed 5 bases, with 12 bases lying between them. The table came from immunoSEQ multiplex PCR; TCRdb's copy has only in-frame clones and leaves some out. The profile shows tens of thousands of clones, approximately 80% of them singletons. Sample time point: baseline, week 1 (first vaccination visit). The treatment is: pre-vaccination baseline after standard-of-care therapy. Each donor presented with a new WHO grade 3 or 4 astrocytoma that tested IDH1-mutant and showed ATRX loss. This receptor was obtained from a man aged 40-50 years with glioma. Some clones in this sample may be carry-over from other donors' samples. This rearrangement joins TRBV6-1 to TRBJ1-1; TRBD1 might be the D (6 bases). The sequencing here drew on PBMCs, taken from a glioma patient treated with radiotherapy, temozolomide or both. The CDR3 reads CASSTGLGTEAFF. CDR3 nucleotide sequence: TGTGCCAGCAGTACAGGGTTGGGAACTGAAGCTTTCTTT.